What follows are 23 T cell receptor beta chains derived from one specimen sequenced in a study of T cell repertoires in cytomegalovirus infection. These receptors' antigens are unknown. One entry per CDR3 protein results from TCRdb running MiXCR on the reads. The sample holds under 200,000 distinct CDR3 sequences, roughly 20% seen once. The sequencing here drew on CD8+ T cells from cultured PBMCs, taken from culture after CMV antigen stimulation. These receptors came from a human donor in good health (CMV status not recorded). Some clones in this sample may be carry-over from other donors' samples.

Written as DNA, the CDR3 is TGTGCCAGCAGCCTAAGTGGGGACGAGCAGTACTTC. Translating gives CASSLSGDEQYF. The chain links TRBV7-2 to TRBJ2-7; D is ambiguous. The V end was cut by 5 bases, the J end by 5 bases, with 10 bases between. This CDR3 has 12 residues. CDR1 and CDR2 (germline): SGHTA, FQGNSA. Drawing the rest from reference TRBV7-2 and TRBJ2-7, the complete variable domain is GAGVSQSPSNKVTEKGKDVELRCDPISGHTALYWYRQSLGQGLEFLIYFQGNSAPDKSGLPSDRFSAERTGGSVSTLTIQRTQQEDSAVYLCASSLSGDEQYFGPGTRLTVT.

This clonotype has more than one count but fewer than ten. CDR3 in amino acids: CASSVSGGQNYEQYF. Written as DNA, the CDR3 is TGTGCCAGCAGCGTTAGCGGGGGACAGAACTACGAGCAGTACTTC. The chain has TRBV9 and TRBJ2-7; the match to TRBD2 covers 9 bases. In germline, CDR1 is SGDLS, CDR2 YYNGEE. This CDR3 has 15 amino acids. V was pared by 2 bases and J by 3 bases, with 6 bases of the junction left unmatched.

The chain's CDR3 is CASSFRQGGGYGYTF. The CDR3, as DNA: TGTGCCAGCAGTTTCCGACAGGGGGGTGGGTATGGCTACACCTTC. This chain connects TRBV27 to TRBJ1-2; 9 nucleotides agree with TRBD1. After removal of 3 bases from V and 5 bases from J, the junction contained 7 bases not matched to a gene. The germline V gene encodes CDR1 MNHEY and CDR2 SMNVEV (reference sequence). The CDR3 sequence is 15 residues long.

The gene calls are TRBV6-5 and TRBJ1-1, with D possibly being TRBD1 (6 bases). CDR1 and CDR2 from the germline V gene are MNHEY and SVGAGI. Deletions cut 2 bases from V and 3 bases from J, with 13 bases between. The CDR3 has 15 amino acids. For the CDR3, the DNA is TGTGCCAGCAGTTACCTCGGACAGCCCTACACTGAAGCTTTCTTT. Protein product: CASSYLGQPYTEAFF.

The table lists this clonotype with a few counts. V is TRBV6-5 and J is TRBJ1-4; D is unclear. The CDR3 contains 15 residues. Per germline, CDR1 MNHEY and CDR2 SVGAGI. The V end was cut by 2 bases, the J end by 2 bases, with 9 bases between. The CDR3 loop reads CASSYNERTNEKLFF. The DNA for the CDR3 is TGTGCCAGCAGTTACAATGAACGGACTAATGAAAAACTGTTTTTT.

The genes are TRBV19 and TRBJ2-1; 10 positions agree with TRBD1. J lost 0 bases, V lost 7 bases, and 3 bases had no gene match. CDR3 size: 15 residues. CDR1 and CDR2 from the germline V gene are LNHDA and SQIVND (reference sequence). The CDR3 DNA is TGTGCCAGTACCGGGGACAGGGGCTCCTACAATGAGCAGTTCTTC. Its translation is CASTGDRGSYNEQFF.

This chain uses TRBV7-9 with TRBJ2-7; the D gene is possibly TRBD2 (6 bases). Germline loops: CDR1 SEHNR, CDR2 FQNEAQ (reference sequence). The CDR3 runs 16 residues. With 3 bases removed from V and 3 bases from J, the gap between germline ends came to 18 bases. The DNA of the CDR3 is TGTGCCAGCAGCTTTTTGTGGGGGGAGAAAGGCTACGAGCAGTACTTC. The encoded protein is CASSFLWGEKGYEQYF.

The chain uses TRBV7-8 and TRBJ2-7, with D tentatively TRBD1 (5 bases). This CDR3 has 12 residues. Germline V lookup: CDR1 SGHVS, CDR2 FQNEAQ. V lost 5 bases, J lost 3 bases, and 8 bases lay in between. CDR3 protein: CASSIDSYEQYF. As DNA, the CDR3 is TGTGCCAGCAGCATCGACAGCTACGAGCAGTACTTC.

This clonotype showed up just a few times. The genes are TRBV12-3 or TRBV12-4 and TRBJ2-7, with 8 nucleotides matching TRBD2. The CDR3 extends over 15 amino acids. Losses at the gene ends were 5 bases for V and 3 bases for J; bases not matched to a gene: 9. The CDR3 region has the DNA TGTGCCAGCAGTACCGGGGGGGGGTTGAGCTACGAGCAGTACTTC. Protein product: CASSTGGGLSYEQYF.

This rearrangement joins TRBV11-2 to TRBJ2-3, with TRBD2 identical over 8 bases. Germline V gene sequence: CDR1 SGHAT, CDR2 FQNNGV. The CDR3 is 15 amino acids. V gave up 5 bases and J gave up 2 bases; unmatched junction bases: 6. The CDR3 loop is CASSPAGGATDTQYF. Written as DNA, the CDR3 is TGTGCCAGCAGCCCGGCCGGGGGGGCCACAGATACGCAGTATTTT.

This clonotype was picked up a small number of times. V is TRBV6-1 and J is TRBJ2-3; no firm D call. V was shortened by 8 bases and J by 5 bases, with 11 bases between the two germline ends. Germline V gene sequence: CDR1 MNHNS, CDR2 SASEGT. This CDR3 contains 12 residues. CDR3 loop: CASGPLKDTQYF. In DNA form, the CDR3 reads TGTGCCAGCGGACCCTTAAAAGATACGCAGTATTTT.

V is TRBV4-1 and J is TRBJ1-1; D is possibly TRBD1 (6 bases). From germline, CDR1 is MGHRA and CDR2 YSYEKL. V lost 6 bases and J 4 bases, leaving 12 bases between the germline ends. The CDR3 is made up of 13 amino acids. The CDR3 bases are TGCGCCAGCAGACTCAGAGGGGGCACTGAAGCTTTCTTT. This encodes CASRLRGGTEAFF.

This clonotype was seen a single time. This chain links TRBV29-1 with TRBJ1-2; D ambiguous. The CDR3 loop spans 12 amino acids. In germline, CDR1 is SQVTM, CDR2 ANQGSEA. Trimming pared 3 bases from V and 3 bases from J, leaving 8 bases between. Here the CDR3 DNA reads TGCAGCGTTGAGGAAGAGGACTATGGCTACACCTTC. Amino acids: CSVEEEDYGYTF. Variable domain in full (rest from reference TRBV29-1 and TRBJ1-2): SAVISQKPSRDICQRGTSLTIQCQVDSQVTMMFWYRQQPGQSLTLIATANQGSEATYESGFVIDKFPISRPNLTFSTLTVSNMSPEDSSIYLCSVEEEDYGYTFGSGTRLTVV.

The chain uses TRBV6-5 and TRBJ1-2; D call uncertain. The V gene's germline CDR1 is MNHEY and CDR2 SVGAGI. Trimming stripped 2 bases from V and 8 bases from J, with 18 bases between. There are 15 residues in the CDR3. In DNA, the CDR3 is TGTGCCAGCAGTTACACCCCGGGATCCCCCGTCGGCTACACCTTC. The encoded protein is CASSYTPGSPVGYTF.

This clonotype was counted at least ten times. The rearrangement joins TRBV6-5 to TRBJ2-1; 9 bases map to TRBD2. Germline CDR1 reads MNHEY; CDR2 reads SVGAGI. The CDR3 runs to 15 residues. The V segment lost 2 bases and the J segment 7 bases; nucleotides outside the gene matches: 6. CDR3: CASSYAGGRENEQFF. The CDR3, as DNA: TGTGCCAGCAGTTACGCGGGGGGGCGGGAGAATGAGCAGTTCTTC.

The rearrangement joins TRBV7-9 to TRBJ2-2; the D call may be TRBD1 or TRBD2 (6 bases each). The germline V gene encodes CDR1 SEHNR and CDR2 FQNEAQ (reference sequence). The V end lost 5 bases, the J end lost 4 bases, and 14 bases lay between the germline ends. The CDR3 loop spans 15 amino acids. CDR3 coding DNA: TGTGCCAGCAGCCCCCGGGGGCCTGTCACCGGGGAGCTGTTTTTT. It encodes CASSPRGPVTGELFF.

This clonotype showed up just a few times. The gene calls are TRBV4-1 and TRBJ1-4; possibly TRBD1 for D (5 bases). The CDR3 length is 15 residues. Germline V CDR1 and CDR2: MGHRA, YSYEKL. Trimming cost V 6 bases and J 10 bases, with 21 bases left between them. In DNA form, the CDR3 reads TGCGCCAGCAGGAACGATTTCGAGCAGGGCGGAAAACTGTTTTTT. This gives the protein CASRNDFEQGGKLFF.

This chain uses TRBV7-6 with TRBJ2-1, with 7 bases identical to TRBD1. The CDR3 has 16 residues. Trimming cost V 5 bases and J 3 bases; bases outside gene matches: 10. The V gene's germline CDR1 is SGHVS and CDR2 FNYEAQ. CDR3 sequence: CASSESTGTVYNEQFF. In DNA, the CDR3 is TGTGCCAGCAGCGAATCCACCGGGACAGTCTACAATGAGCAGTTCTTC.

The rearrangement joins TRBV12-3 or TRBV12-4 to TRBJ1-4; D uncertain. There are 16 residues in the CDR3. V was trimmed by 0 bases and J by 5 bases, leaving 13 bases between them. In nucleotides, the CDR3 is TGTGCCAGCAGTTTAGCCAGGAACAGCTTGAATGAAAAACTGTTTTTT. Encoded protein: CASSLARNSLNEKLFF.

Only a few counts were recorded for this clonotype. The chain employs TRBV27 and TRBJ2-1, with TRBD2 matching over 12 bases. From germline, CDR1 is MNHEY and CDR2 SMNVEV (reference sequence). The trim removed 6 bases at V and 4 bases at J, leaving 1 base unmatched. CDR3 length: 14 residues. This CDR3 is CASRLAGGYNEQFF. CDR3 bases: TGTGCCAGCAGACTAGCGGGGGGATACAATGAGCAGTTCTTC.

CDR3 residues: CASRPSGATDNEQFF. CDR3 coding DNA: TGCGCCAGCAGACCTAGCGGGGCAACAGACAATGAGCAGTTCTTC. The chain joins TRBV4-1 to TRBJ2-1, with TRBD2 matching over 9 bases. CDR1 MGHRA and CDR2 YSYEKL come from the germline V gene. CDR3 length equals 15 residues. V lost 6 bases, J lost 5 bases, and 8 bases stayed unmatched.

J is TRBJ1-1 and V is TRBV6-1; the D is unclear. There are 11 residues in the CDR3. Germline CDR1 and CDR2: MNHNS and SASEGT. Trimming took 7 bases from V and 4 from J, leaving 7 bases between them. The CDR3 is CASIDITEAFF. DNA for the CDR3: TGTGCCAGCATTGACATCACTGAAGCTTTCTTT.

The V gene is TRBV7-8, the J gene TRBJ1-4; the D is unclear. This CDR3 spans 14 amino acids. Germline lookup yields CDR1 SGHVS and CDR2 FQNEAQ. V shed 5 bases and J shed 0 bases, with 7 bases lying between them. DNA of the CDR3: TGTGCCAGCAGCGACGGGGCAACTAATGAAAAACTGTTTTTT. This translates into CASSDGATNEKLFF.